The 15 T cell receptor beta chains below come from one sample, sequenced in a study of vaccination effects on CD4 cells after COVID-19. Repertoires were generated with immunoSEQ multiplex PCR, while TCRdb's copy carries only in-frame clones and drops some. The sample holds some 19,000 clones, 60% to 75% seen once. The antigens of these receptors remain unknown. With the ViraFEST assay, the study expanded antigen-specific CD4+ T cells using viral peptide pools, then sequenced them. Cells that had been cultured for roughly eleven days were the source of isolated CD4+ T cells. Testing of the vaccine recipients showed negative nucleocapsid antibodies and no prior SARS-CoV-2 infection. The material sequenced was CD4+ T cells from PBMCs cultured with HCoV-NL63 spike peptides, taken before COVID-19 vaccination. The receptors derive from a human donor who received a COVID-19 vaccine.

J is TRBJ2-2 and V is TRBV28; D possibly uses TRBD1 or TRBD2 (5 bases each). Germline V gene lookup returns CDR1 MDHEN and CDR2 SYDVKM. This CDR3 comprises 15 residues. Trimming removed 1 base from V and 3 bases from J, with 9 bases in between. The CDR3 DNA reads as TGTGCCAGCAGTTTATTAAGGGGAGACACCGGGGAGCTGTTTTTT. This codes for CASSLLRGDTGELFF. The full variable domain, rest sourced from reference TRBV28 and TRBJ2-2, is DVKVTQSSRYLVKRTGEKVFLECVQDMDHENMFWYRQDPGLGLRLIYFSYDVKMKEKGDIPEGYSVSREKKERFSLILESASTNQTSMYLCASSLLRGDTGELFFGEGSRLTVL.

The V and J genes are TRBV27 and TRBJ2-2; 7 bases map to TRBD2. Unmatched junction bases numbered 9, after V lost 6 bases and J lost 8 bases. Per the germline V gene, CDR1 is MNHEY and CDR2 is SMNVEV (reference sequence). The CDR3 contains 14 residues. For the CDR3, the DNA is TGTGCCAGCAGCCTAGCGGCGAGGGGTGGGGAGCTGTTTTTT. The encoded protein is CASSLAARGGELFF.

J is TRBJ1-5 and V is TRBV18, with a tentative D call TRBD1 (5 bases). CDR3 length: 16 amino acids. V shed 3 bases and J shed 4 bases, with 16 bases lying between them. CDR1 is KGHSH and CDR2 is LQKENI in the germline V gene. DNA for the CDR3: TGTGCCAGCTCACCTTCAATCGACAGTCGAAATCAGCCCCAGCATTTT. It translates to CASSPSIDSRNQPQHF.

The rearrangement links TRBV2 to TRBJ2-3; D is perhaps TRBD1 (5 bases). Germline CDR1 is SNHLY and CDR2 is FYNNEI. This CDR3 region has 13 residues. The V gene lost 2 bases and the J gene lost 8 bases, with 11 bases spanning the gap. The DNA of the CDR3 is TGTGCCAGCAGTGAAAGCCGAGACAGTACGCAGTATTTT. The encoded protein is CASSESRDSTQYF.

V and J are TRBV28 and TRBJ1-2; possibly TRBD1 for D (5 bases). Germline assignment: CDR1 MDHEN and CDR2 SYDVKM. The CDR3 is made up of 13 amino acids. The ends were cut back, 6 bases at V and 6 bases at J, with 14 bases in the middle. For the CDR3, the DNA is TGTGCCAGCAGGCCCCGGGGGTGGAATGGCTACACCTTC. It codes for CASRPRGWNGYTF.

This chain links TRBV7-9 with TRBJ2-7; the match to TRBD1 covers 7 bases. Germline trimming cut 0 bases from V and 1 base from J; bases unmatched to any gene: 3. Germline V gene lookup returns CDR1 SEHNR and CDR2 FQNEAQ (reference sequence). This CDR3 region has 15 residues. The CDR3 bases are TGTGCCAGCAGCTTAGCCTACAGGGGTTCCTACGAGCAGTACTTC. It is translated as CASSLAYRGSYEQYF.

In this sample, this clone turned up a few times. The chain has TRBV6-4 and TRBJ2-3, with 12 bases lining up with TRBD2. V shed 6 bases, J shed 2 bases, and the junction held 3 bases outside the gene matches. The CDR3 runs 15 residues. CDR1 is MRHNA, CDR2 SNTAGT, per germline. The CDR3 region has the DNA TGTGCCAGCAGGAGGACTAGCGGGGACACAGATACGCAGTATTTT. Protein sequence: CASRRTSGDTDTQYF.

This chain connects TRBV19 to TRBJ1-1; D is unresolved. This CDR3 region has 15 residues. The germline V gene has CDR1 LNHDA and CDR2 SQIVND (reference sequence). V shed 6 bases and J shed 0 bases, with 14 bases lying between them. The CDR3 DNA reads as TGTGCCAGTAGCTATGGTACGGGGATGAACACTGAAGCTTTCTTT. It is translated as CASSYGTGMNTEAFF.

The rearrangement links TRBV3-1 (or the pseudogene TRBV3-2) to TRBJ2-3, with TRBD1 identical over 8 bases. Germline lookup yields CDR1 LGHDT and CDR2 YNNKEL (reference sequence). V trimming: 4 bases; J trimming: 4 bases; junction bases outside the gene matches: 4. The CDR3 covers 14 residues. CDR3 region: CASSPGQGSDTQYF. The CDR3 DNA reads as TGTGCCAGCAGCCCCGGACAGGGTTCAGATACGCAGTATTTT.

The chain carries TRBV6-5 and TRBJ2-3; 8 bases line up with TRBD2. Unmatched junction bases numbered 12, after V lost 4 bases and J lost 6 bases. In germline, CDR1 is MNHEY, CDR2 SVGAGI. CDR3 length: 16 amino acids. CDR3 sequence reads: CASSSPGLDPGDTQYF. The CDR3 DNA reads as TGTGCCAGCAGTTCCCCGGGACTAGACCCGGGCGATACGCAGTATTTT.

The rearrangement links TRBV6-1 to TRBJ1-6; D is ambiguous. The V gene lost 0 bases and the J gene lost 10 bases, with 10 bases spanning the gap. Germline CDR1 MNHNS, CDR2 SASEGT. The CDR3 extends over 14 amino acids. CDR3 coding DNA: TGTGCCAGCAGTGAAGCGGAAGGGCGATCACCCCTCCACTTT. Its translation is CASSEAEGRSPLHF.

The chain uses TRBV10-3 and TRBJ2-7; TRBD2 agrees at 8 bases. CDR1 and CDR2 (germline): ENHRY, SYGVKD. The J segment lost 5 bases and the V segment lost 0 bases, leaving 12 bases of the junction unmatched. This CDR3 contains 17 residues. The CDR3 reads CAISESPGTSNRDEQYF. CDR3 DNA sequence: TGTGCCATCAGTGAGTCTCCCGGGACTAGTAATCGGGACGAGCAGTACTTC.

The chain carries TRBV9 and TRBJ1-3; D is uncertain. V shed 2 bases and J shed 0 bases, with 6 bases lying between them. CDR1 is SGDLS and CDR2 is YYNGEE in the germline V gene. This CDR3 spans 14 amino acids. The CDR3 is CASSVSDSGNTIYF. CDR3 in DNA: TGTGCCAGCAGCGTTTCAGACTCTGGAAACACCATATATTTT.

The chain uses TRBV1 and TRBJ2-7. TRBV1 is marked as a pseudogene. This CDR3 spans 16 amino acids. This CDR3 reads CTSSQDGGDSRYEQYF. In DNA, the CDR3 is TGCACCAGCAGCCAAGATGGGGGGGACAGTAGATACGAGCAGTACTTC.

The chain links TRBV7-8 to TRBJ2-3, with 8 positions matching TRBD1. The J segment lost 5 bases and the V segment lost 3 bases, leaving 1 base of the junction unmatched. The CDR3 runs to 13 residues. CDR1 is SGHVS and CDR2 is FQNEAQ in the germline V gene. CDR3 DNA: TGTGCCAGCAGCTTCGACAGGGGAGATACGCAGTATTTT. This codes for CASSFDRGDTQYF.